The 30 T cell receptor beta chains presented below share a single source sample, sequenced in a study of shared clonotypes between healthy human individuals. The method was immunoSEQ multiplex PCR; TCRdb's version includes in-frame clones alone and lacks a portion of them. The sample holds 2 million to 2.5 million clones, around 96% seen once. Naive CD8 cells, CD45RO-negative and positively selected for CCR7, excluded terminally differentiated effector memory CD45RA+ cells. What was sequenced was naive CD8+ T cells sorted from blood. The receptor source for this set is a man between 18 and 35 years old in good health.

The rearrangement joins TRBV2 to TRBJ2-2; 8 bases agree with TRBD1. The CDR3 covers 17 residues. J lost 2 bases, V lost 6 bases, and 11 bases had no gene match. Germline lookup yields CDR1 SNHLY and CDR2 FYNNEI. The DNA of the CDR3 is TGTGCCAGCAGCTGGACAGGGTCGGAATCTAACACCGGGGAGCTGTTTTTT. Its translation: CASSWTGSESNTGELFF.

With regard to this clone: This sample also contains other DNA sequences that code for the same CDR3. V and J are TRBV4-1 and TRBJ2-5; D possibly corresponds to TRBD2 (6 bases). Per germline, CDR1 MGHRA and CDR2 YSYEKL. The CDR3 extends over 13 amino acids. Trimming cost V 1 base and J 4 bases, with 7 bases left between them. This CDR3 reads CASSQGGGETQYF. CDR3 nucleotide sequence: TGCGCCAGCAGCCAAGGGGGAGGAGAGACCCAGTACTTC.

The genes are TRBV27 and TRBJ2-5; TRBD1 agrees at 10 bases. Germline trimming cut 7 bases from V and 4 bases from J; bases unmatched to any gene: 6. The V gene's germline CDR1 is MNHEY and CDR2 SMNVEV (reference sequence). There are 14 residues in the CDR3. The CDR3 nucleotides read TGTGCCAGCAAACGGACAGGGGGTTTAGAGACCCAGTACTTC. Residues: CASKRTGGLETQYF.

V is TRBV7-9 and J is TRBJ2-5; D unclear. V was trimmed by 6 bases and J by 1 base, leaving 12 bases between them. The germline CDR1 and CDR2 sequences are SEHNR and FQNEAQ (reference sequence). The CDR3 covers 14 residues. The DNA of the CDR3 is TGTGCCAGCAGGCCTTTCAGACTCCAAGAGACCCAGTACTTC. It encodes CASRPFRLQETQYF.

This clone appeared once. Other nucleotide sequences from this sample produce the same CDR3. DNA for the CDR3: TGTGCCAGCAGTCCGGGACTAGCGGCCTACGAGCAGTACTTC. Its protein product is CASSPGLAAYEQYF. The rearrangement joins TRBV6-5 to TRBJ2-7; 11 positions agree with TRBD2. V was pared by 5 bases and J by 2 bases, with 2 bases of the junction left unmatched. The CDR3 runs 14 residues. Germline-derived CDR1 and CDR2 are MNHEY and SVGAGI.

The rearrangement joins TRBV6-5 to TRBJ2-1, with 7 bases matching TRBD2. Germline V gene lookup returns CDR1 MNHEY and CDR2 SVGAGI. The CDR3 extends over 15 amino acids. Trimming cost V 0 bases and J 8 bases; bases outside gene matches: 7. The CDR3 sequence is CASSYSGEGPDEQFF. CDR3 bases: TGTGCCAGCAGTTACTCGGGGGAGGGCCCGGATGAGCAGTTCTTC.

On this clone: The limits of the CDR3 on the DNA are not certain, so only TCRdb's listed CDR3 is given. The chain employs TRBV27 and TRBJ2-1; the table's D gene call, TRBD2, was not cross checked with the DNA. The CDR3 length equals 16 residues, ends included. CDR1 and CDR2 from the germline V gene are MNHEY and SMNVEV (reference sequence). CDR3 in amino acids: CASSSSTSGRYNEQFF.

The rearrangement uses TRBV15 and TRBJ2-5; TRBD1 is a possible D gene (6 bases). The CDR3 is made up of 14 amino acids. Germline V gene sequence: CDR1 LNHNV, CDR2 YYDKDF (reference sequence). V shed 2 bases and J shed 4 bases, with 11 bases lying between them. Here the CDR3 reads CATSRTGLRETQYF. In DNA form, the CDR3 reads TGTGCCACCAGCAGAACAGGGCTTCGAGAGACCCAGTACTTC.

This chain uses TRBV30 with TRBJ1-2, with D perhaps TRBD1 (5 bases). The CDR3 is 14 residues long. Germline CDR1 GTSNPN, CDR2 SVGIG (reference sequence). Trimming took off 3 bases at V and 5 bases at J, with 16 bases between the two ends. The chain's CDR3 is CAWRASGTAYGYTF. Written as DNA, the CDR3 is TGTGCCTGGAGAGCCTCCGGGACTGCATATGGCTACACCTTC.

The rearrangement uses TRBV9 and TRBJ1-2; TRBD1 matches 7 bases. Germline V CDR1 and CDR2: SGDLS, YYNGEE. This CDR3 has 15 residues. V lost 2 bases to trimming and J lost 0 bases; unmatched junction nucleotides: 4. The CDR3 sequence is CASSVTGTTNYGYTF. The DNA of the CDR3 is TGTGCCAGCAGCGTGACAGGGACTACTAACTATGGCTACACCTTC.

The chain is built from TRBV7-9 and TRBJ2-2, with 10 bases identical to TRBD2. With 6 bases clipped from V and 6 bases from J, the junction kept 10 bases outside the gene matches. This CDR3 contains 16 residues. CDR1 is SEHNR, CDR2 FQNEAQ, per germline (reference sequence). The DNA of the CDR3 is TGTGCCAGCAGAGGAGGGTCTAGCGGGAGTCCCGGGGAGCTGTTTTTT. Amino acid sequence: CASRGGSSGSPGELFF.

About this clone itself: This sequence may be a read error, since a much larger clone differs from it by one base. This sample includes further DNA sequences coding for the same CDR3. This rearrangement joins TRBV5-4 to TRBJ2-7; 10 bases are a match to TRBD1. This CDR3 has 15 residues. Germline CDR1 reads SGHNT; CDR2 reads YYREEE (reference sequence). V lost 4 bases, J lost 1 base, and 5 bases stayed unmatched. The CDR3, as DNA: TGTGCCAGCAGCCCGGGACAGGGGATTTCCTACGAGCAGTACTTC. This codes for CASSPGQGISYEQYF.

Regarding this clone: This sample includes further DNA sequences coding for the same CDR3. In DNA form, the CDR3 reads TGTGCCAGCAGTTACTACGGAAACACTGAAGCTTTCTTT. This gives the protein CASSYYGNTEAFF. The rearrangement links TRBV6-5 to TRBJ1-1; D gene ambiguous. Trimming took 1 base from V and 2 from J, leaving 5 bases between them. The CDR3 loop spans 13 amino acids. Germline loops: CDR1 MNHEY, CDR2 SVGAGI.

The J gene is TRBJ1-1, the V gene TRBV6-1, with D unclear. Looked up from germline, CDR1 is MNHNS and CDR2 is SASEGT. V was pared by 2 bases and J by 5 bases, with 12 bases between. This CDR3 spans 14 amino acids. CDR3 residues: CASSERWVRTEAFF. The CDR3 bases are TGTGCCAGCAGTGAAAGGTGGGTTCGGACTGAAGCTTTCTTT.

The chain joins TRBV5-8 to TRBJ2-7; TRBD2 matches at 10 bases. The CDR3 contains 14 residues. CDR1 SGHTS and CDR2 YDEGEE come from the germline V gene. Trimming took 4 bases from V and 2 from J; bases not matched to a gene: 3. CDR3 in amino acids: CASSQRGGPYEQYF. The CDR3 DNA sequence: TGTGCCAGCAGCCAGCGGGGGGGGCCCTACGAGCAGTACTTC.

Only a few counts were recorded for this clone. Other nucleotide sequences in the sample specify the same CDR3. The chain recombines TRBV5-4 with TRBJ2-7, with 9 positions matching TRBD1. J was trimmed by 3 bases and V by 0 bases; bases with no gene match: 1. The CDR3 is 14 residues long. From germline, CDR1 is SGHNT and CDR2 YYREEE (reference sequence). CDR3 sequence: CASSLGDRVYEQYF. CDR3 sequence (DNA): TGTGCCAGCAGCTTGGGGGACAGGGTCTACGAGCAGTACTTC.

This chain connects TRBV6-1 to TRBJ2-7; no firm D call. Germline lookup yields CDR1 MNHNS and CDR2 SASEGT. This CDR3 has 14 amino acids. The V gene lost 4 bases and the J gene lost 2 bases, with 12 bases spanning the gap. The CDR3 sequence is CASSVYQWAYEQYF. The CDR3 nucleotides read TGTGCCAGCAGTGTTTATCAGTGGGCCTACGAGCAGTACTTC.

The rearrangement uses TRBV14 and TRBJ2-5; D uncertain. V lost 4 bases and J lost 4, with 10 bases in between. Germline loops: CDR1 SGHDN, CDR2 FVKESK. This CDR3 spans 13 amino acids. The CDR3 DNA reads as TGTGCCAGCAGCCCCTTGTCACTAGAGACCCAGTACTTC. Amino acid sequence: CASSPLSLETQYF.

As to this clone: This CDR3 is also generated by other DNA sequences in the sample. The CDR3 loop is CASSLSYEQYF. The CDR3 nucleotides read TGTGCCAGCAGCCTGTCCTACGAGCAGTACTTC. V is TRBV7-9 and J is TRBJ2-7; D unresolved. This CDR3 spans 11 amino acids. Germline CDR1 reads SEHNR; CDR2 reads FQNEAQ (reference sequence). The V end was cut by 5 bases, the J end by 1 base, with 3 bases between.

The count of this clone is one. V gene TRBV7-2 combines with J gene TRBJ2-7; D call uncertain. The CDR3 is 15 residues long. V was pared by 0 bases and J by 2 bases, with 11 bases between. CDR1 is SGHTA and CDR2 is FQGNSA in the germline V gene. CDR3 amino acids: CASSLASQSTYEQYF. As DNA, the CDR3 is TGTGCCAGCAGCTTAGCGAGCCAGAGCACCTACGAGCAGTACTTC.

The V call is TRBV2, the J call TRBJ2-3, with D maybe TRBD2 (6 bases). The CDR3 totals 16 residues. With 6 bases removed from V and 3 bases from J, the gap between germline ends came to 19 bases. Germline V gene lookup returns CDR1 SNHLY and CDR2 FYNNEI. DNA of the CDR3: TGTGCCAGCAGCGCCCTAATGGCGGGGAGGACAGATACGCAGTATTTT. Translation: CASSALMAGRTDTQYF.

The chain joins TRBV7-8 to TRBJ2-7, with 7 bases identical to TRBD1. The CDR3 has 16 amino acids. V was pared by 5 bases and J by 2 bases, with 12 bases of the junction left unmatched. Germline lookup yields CDR1 SGHVS and CDR2 FQNEAQ. The DNA of the CDR3 is TGTGCCAGCAGCCCGCGGACAGGTCTTTCAACCTACGAGCAGTACTTC. It encodes CASSPRTGLSTYEQYF.

The rearrangement uses TRBV19 and TRBJ2-5, with 12 bases fitting TRBD2. Germline V gene data show CDR1 as LNHDA and CDR2 as SQIVND (reference sequence). The CDR3 is 15 amino acids. With 5 bases clipped from V and 5 bases from J, the junction kept 6 bases outside the gene matches. The DNA for the CDR3 is TGTGCCAGTAGTTCCCGGACTAGCGGGATGGAGACCCAGTACTTC. Its protein is CASSSRTSGMETQYF. The full variable domain, with the rest looked up from reference TRBV19 and TRBJ2-5, is DGGITQSPKYLFRKEGQNVTLSCEQNLNHDAMYWYRQDPGQGLRLIYYSQIVNDFQKGDIAEGYSVSREKKESFPLTVTSAQKNPTAFYLCASSSRTSGMETQYFGPGTRLLVL.

The V gene is TRBV2, the J gene TRBJ2-7; either TRBD1 or TRBD2 may supply D (5 bases each). The CDR3 covers 13 residues. Germline V lookup: CDR1 SNHLY, CDR2 FYNNEI. V lost 10 bases and J 3 bases, leaving 16 bases between the germline ends. The chain's CDR3 is CAIRDRPSYEQYF. The CDR3 nucleotides are TGTGCCATCCGGGACCGCCCTAGCTACGAGCAGTACTTC.

The V and J genes are TRBV4-1 and TRBJ1-5, with D hard to call. The CDR3 sequence is 14 residues long. Germline CDR1 is MGHRA and CDR2 is YSYEKL. V was pared by 0 bases and J by 8 bases, with 11 bases between. CDR3 sequence: CASSQEIEEEPQHF. The DNA for the CDR3 is TGCGCCAGCAGCCAAGAAATAGAGGAAGAGCCCCAGCATTTT.

With respect to this clone: This same CDR3 is encoded by further DNA sequences in the sample. The chain combines TRBV11-2 with TRBJ2-1; possible D gene TRBD2, 5 bases. CDR1 SGHAT and CDR2 FQNNGV come from the germline V gene. Trimming pared 5 bases from V and 8 bases from J, leaving 7 bases between. This CDR3 contains 11 residues. CDR3 sequence (DNA): TGTGCCAGCAGCCGGGGTGATGAGCAGTTCTTC. Protein product: CASSRGDEQFF.

As to this clone: Other DNA variants within this sample encode the same CDR3. The genes are TRBV7-9 and TRBJ2-3; D possibly corresponds to TRBD2 (5 bases). The CDR3 spans 15 residues. Trimming took off 0 bases at V and 2 bases at J, with 9 bases between the two ends. Looked up from germline, CDR1 is SEHNR and CDR2 is FQNEAQ (reference sequence). The CDR3 DNA reads TGTGCCAGCAGCTTAGCCGTGGGAGCCACAGATACGCAGTATTTT. It is translated as CASSLAVGATDTQYF.

The chain couples TRBV27 to TRBJ2-3, with 9 bases that match TRBD2. Germline-derived CDR1 and CDR2 are MNHEY and SMNVEV (reference sequence). This CDR3 contains 17 residues. J gave up 6 bases and V 6 bases, and 16 bases lay outside the gene matches. CDR3 coding DNA: TGTGCCAGCAGCCCTGCGGGGGGGGCCTTGGTAACGGATACGCAGTATTTT. Translating it yields CASSPAGGALVTDTQYF.

With respect to this clone: Being one base from a much bigger clone, this may be a read error. The rearrangement uses TRBV11-1 and TRBJ2-7, with 9 bases lining up with TRBD1. Losses at the gene ends were 1 base for V and 2 bases for J; bases not matched to a gene: 0. This CDR3 comprises 14 residues. CDR1 is SGHAT and CDR2 is FQDESV in the germline V gene (reference sequence). CDR3 sequence reads: CASSLGQGAYEQYF. The CDR3 DNA sequence: TGTGCCAGCAGCTTAGGACAGGGGGCCTACGAGCAGTACTTC.

The V and J genes are TRBV7-9 and TRBJ2-1; 7 positions match TRBD2. The V and J ends lost 6 bases and 5 bases, in that order; junction bases with no gene match: 13. The CDR3 runs 16 residues. Looked up from germline, CDR1 is SEHNR and CDR2 is FQNEAQ (reference sequence). CDR3 region: CASRSQGERGNNEQFF. For the CDR3, the DNA is TGTGCCAGCAGATCCCAAGGCGAGCGGGGAAACAATGAGCAGTTCTTC.